A single sample gave rise to the 28 T cell receptor beta chains below, sequenced in a study of T cell changes during pregnancy in multiple sclerosis. The table came from immunoSEQ multiplex PCR; TCRdb's copy has only in-frame clones and leaves some out. The sample consists of around 36,000 clones, roughly 91% of them appearing once. The sample was CD8+ T cells from peripheral blood mononuclear cells, taken before pregnancy. The receptors were sampled from a female donor with multiple sclerosis, enrolled in a pregnancy study.

The DNA of the CDR3 is TGTGCCATCAGTGAGTCAGGACTAGCGGTCTACAATGAGCAGTTCTTC. It translates to CAISESGLAVYNEQFF. The J gene is TRBJ2-1, the V gene TRBV10-3, with TRBD2 matching 10 bases. CDR3 length: 16 residues. CDR1 and CDR2 from the germline V gene are ENHRY and SYGVKD. V was pared by 0 bases and J by 3 bases, with 2 bases of the junction left unmatched.

This clone showed up just a few times. The V and J genes are TRBV5-1 and TRBJ2-2; D gene ambiguous. CDR3 size: 11 residues. V lost 5 bases and J 5 bases, leaving 4 bases between the germline ends. Germline CDR1 and CDR2: SGHRS and YFSETQ. CDR3 DNA sequence: TGCGCCAGCAGATATACCGGGGAGCTGTTTTTT. Its translation: CASRYTGELFF.

The V call is TRBV7-7, the J call TRBJ2-1, with D hard to call. The V end was cut by 10 bases, the J end by 2 bases, with 15 bases between. This CDR3 contains 14 residues. Germline values: CDR1 SSHAT, CDR2 FNYEAQ (reference sequence). The DNA for the CDR3 is TGTGCCATCCTGTCCCGGGTGACCTACAATGAGCAGTTCTTC. It yields the protein CAILSRVTYNEQFF.

Worth noting for this clone: Other DNA sequences from this sample encode an identical CDR3 as well. The chain carries TRBV15 and TRBJ2-1; 10 nucleotides align to TRBD2. From germline, CDR1 is LNHNV and CDR2 YYDKDF (reference sequence). The CDR3 runs to 17 residues. Trimming removed 0 bases from V and 4 bases from J; junction bases left unmatched: 6. The CDR3 is CATSRDRPAGGYNEQFF. The CDR3 coding sequence is TGTGCCACCAGCAGAGATCGCCCAGCGGGAGGGTACAATGAGCAGTTCTTC.

This clone was picked up one time. J is TRBJ1-1 and V is TRBV7-2; D is uncertain. The germline V gene encodes CDR1 SGHTA and CDR2 FQGNSA. The V end lost 9 bases, the J end lost 3 bases, and 11 bases lay between the germline ends. The CDR3 runs 12 residues. The CDR3 sequence is CASVQDYTEAFF. DNA of the CDR3: TGTGCCAGTGTTCAGGACTACACTGAAGCTTTCTTT.

This rearrangement joins TRBV5-6 to TRBJ1-1; D remains ambiguous. Between the trimmed V and J ends, which lost 3 bases and 1 base, there was a span of 4 bases. CDR1 and CDR2 (germline): SGHDT, YYEEEE. This CDR3 is built from 12 residues. CDR3 sequence reads: CASSSQNTEAFF. In DNA form, the CDR3 reads TGTGCCAGCAGCTCCCAGAACACTGAAGCTTTCTTT.

The chain combines TRBV2 with TRBJ2-5, with D possibly TRBD2 on 6 matching bases. Germline V gene sequence: CDR1 SNHLY, CDR2 FYNNEI. Between the trimmed V and J ends, which lost 3 bases and 5 bases, there was a span of 13 bases. This CDR3 comprises 14 residues. This chain's CDR3 is CASSDLRDSETQYF. The CDR3 DNA reads as TGTGCCAGCAGTGACTTGCGGGATTCCGAGACCCAGTACTTC.

The rearrangement uses TRBV18 and TRBJ2-5; 8 positions match TRBD2. Looked up from germline, CDR1 is KGHSH and CDR2 is LQKENI. V dropped 0 bases and J dropped 4; count of bases not matched to a gene: 1. This CDR3 region has 14 residues. DNA of the CDR3: TGTGCCAGCTCACCACCTACTAGCGGAGAGACCCAGTACTTC. Its translation is CASSPPTSGETQYF. Full variable domain (missing parts from reference TRBV18 and TRBJ2-5): NAGVMQNPRHLVRRRGQEARLRCSPMKGHSHVYWYRQLPEEGLKFMVYLQKENIIDESGMPKERFSAEFPKEGPSILRIQQVVRGDSAAYFCASSPPTSGETQYFGPGTRLLVL.

V usage is TRBV28 and J usage is TRBJ1-1; the D gene is possibly TRBD1 (5 bases). V was cut by 11 bases and J by 1 base, with 14 bases left in between. In germline, CDR1 is MDHEN, CDR2 SYDVKM. The CDR3 has 13 residues. In DNA form, the CDR3 reads TGTGCCTCCCGGGACTCATGGAACACTGAAGCTTTCTTT. Translated: CASRDSWNTEAFF.

This clone was seen a handful of times. The chain has TRBV11-2 and TRBJ2-3; TRBD1 agrees at 7 bases. Germline CDR1 is SGHAT and CDR2 is FQNNGV. The CDR3 loop spans 14 amino acids. The V gene end was trimmed by 4 bases and the J gene end by 6 bases; junction bases not matched to a gene: 7. CDR3 residues: CASSSQGERDTQYF. CDR3 sequence (DNA): TGTGCCAGCAGCTCGCAGGGGGAGAGGGATACGCAGTATTTT.

This chain links TRBV10-3 with TRBJ2-7, with 8 bases identical to TRBD2. CDR3 length equals 15 residues. CDR1 and CDR2 from the germline V gene are ENHRY and SYGVKD. The ends lost 6 bases at V and 3 bases at J; junction bases unmatched: 10. The CDR3: CAIRVSAGAFYEQYF. DNA for the CDR3: TGTGCCATCAGGGTCTCAGCGGGAGCATTCTACGAGCAGTACTTC.

This chain uses TRBV5-1 with TRBJ2-7; the match to TRBD1 covers 10 bases. Per germline, CDR1 SGHRS and CDR2 YFSETQ. V gave up 3 bases and J gave up 5 bases; unmatched junction bases: 8. The CDR3 is made up of 15 amino acids. The CDR3 nucleotides are TGCGCCAGCAGCTGGGCCTGGACAGGGGGGGACGAGCAGTACTTC. Translating it yields CASSWAWTGGDEQYF.

This chain links TRBV4-1 with TRBJ2-3, with TRBD2 matching over 11 bases. V was pared by 4 bases and J by 1 base, with 13 bases of the junction left unmatched. Germline V gives CDR1 MGHRA, CDR2 YSYEKL. The CDR3 has 19 residues. CDR3 residues: CASSLRPGGSGRGTDTQYF. In DNA form, the CDR3 reads TGCGCCAGCAGCCTCAGACCCGGGGGTAGCGGGAGGGGCACAGATACGCAGTATTTT.

This chain joins TRBV6-5 and TRBJ1-3; D may be TRBD1 (5 bases). Trimming shortened V by 7 bases and J by 8 bases, and 21 bases separated the two germline ends. Germline V gene lookup returns CDR1 MNHEY and CDR2 SVGAGI. The CDR3 loop spans 15 amino acids. The chain's CDR3 is CASKPTDGGRDTIYF. Here the CDR3 DNA reads TGTGCCAGCAAACCGACGGACGGGGGGAGAGACACCATATATTTT.

This clone came up once. The chain uses TRBV4-1 and TRBJ2-7; TRBD2 matches at 11 bases. The germline gives CDR1 MGHRA, CDR2 YSYEKL. This CDR3 contains 16 residues. The ends lost 0 bases at V and 6 bases at J; junction bases unmatched: 7. CDR3 sequence (DNA): TGCGCCAGCAGCCAAGAAGGGGTAGCGGGAGGGTTCGAGCAGTACTTC. It yields the protein CASSQEGVAGGFEQYF.

This CDR3 is CASSEGWATPNYGYTF. The CDR3 bases are TGTGCCAGCAGTGAAGGATGGGCCACCCCTAACTATGGCTACACCTTC. The rearrangement joins TRBV6-1 to TRBJ1-2; D not resolved. Germline CDR1 reads MNHNS; CDR2 reads SASEGT. The CDR3 contains 16 residues. V shed 1 base and J shed 0 bases, with 12 bases lying between them.

The chain recombines TRBV6-5 with TRBJ2-5; no reliable D call. The CDR3 sequence is 14 residues long. Between the trimmed V and J ends, which lost 4 bases and 5 bases, there was a span of 14 bases. The germline V gene has CDR1 MNHEY and CDR2 SVGAGI. CDR3 sequence (DNA): TGTGCCAGCAGTTCCTTCCTGCCCGGGGAGACCCAGTACTTC. Translation gives CASSSFLPGETQYF.

The chain links TRBV5-1 to TRBJ2-7; 8 nucleotides align to TRBD1. This CDR3 region has 14 residues. CDR1 is SGHRS and CDR2 is YFSETQ in the germline V gene. V shed 0 bases, J shed 3 bases, and the junction held 2 bases outside the gene matches. The CDR3, as DNA: TGCGCCAGCAGCTTGGGACAGGGGAACTACGAGCAGTACTTC. Amino acid sequence: CASSLGQGNYEQYF.

In this sample, this clone is medium-sized. V usage is TRBV28 and J usage is TRBJ1-2; D gene uncertain. The CDR3 is 12 residues long. The germline CDR1 and CDR2 sequences are MDHEN and SYDVKM. Trimming took off 0 bases at V and 4 bases at J, with 3 bases between the two ends. CDR3 DNA sequence: TGTGCCAGCAGTTTATGGAGCTATGGCTACACCTTC. Translating gives CASSLWSYGYTF.

The chain uses TRBV7-2 and TRBJ2-1, with TRBD2 as a possible D gene (5 bases). The CDR3 loop spans 11 amino acids. Germline CDR1 SGHTA, CDR2 FQGNSA. V shed 6 bases and J shed 9 bases, with 9 bases lying between them. The chain's CDR3 is CASSLAPEQFF. In nucleotides, the CDR3 is TGTGCCAGCAGTCTAGCTCCTGAGCAGTTCTTC.

The chain uses TRBV2 and TRBJ2-5; D gene ambiguous. The length of the CDR3 is 11 residues. Germline V gives CDR1 SNHLY, CDR2 FYNNEI. Trimming shortened V by 6 bases and J by 3 bases, and 5 bases separated the two germline ends. The CDR3 DNA reads TGTGCCAGCAGCCTTGAAGAGACCCAGTACTTC. Translated: CASSLEETQYF.

The gene calls are TRBV27 and TRBJ2-3; D may be TRBD1 (6 bases). Germline V gene data show CDR1 as MNHEY and CDR2 as SMNVEV (reference sequence). V dropped 4 bases and J dropped 3 bases, with 20 bases sitting between them. The CDR3 extends over 17 amino acids. The CDR3 loop reads CASSSHIQGILTDTQYF. Written as DNA, the CDR3 is TGTGCCAGCAGTTCCCATATACAGGGAATATTGACAGATACGCAGTATTTT.

This chain uses TRBV7-9 with TRBJ2-7, with 8 positions matching TRBD2. V trimming: 0 bases; J trimming: 0 bases; junction bases outside the gene matches: 4. This CDR3 is 16 amino acids long. CDR1 and CDR2 from the germline V gene are SEHNR and FQNEAQ (reference sequence). The DNA of the CDR3 is TGTGCCAGCAGCTTAGCAAGCGGGAGATTCTCCTACGAGCAGTACTTC. It encodes CASSLASGRFSYEQYF.

This rearrangement joins TRBV7-9 to TRBJ2-1; D possibly corresponds to TRBD2 (6 bases). The CDR3 totals 14 residues. Looked up from germline, CDR1 is SEHNR and CDR2 is FQNEAQ (reference sequence). V lost 5 bases and J 4 bases, leaving 12 bases between the germline ends. The CDR3: CASSQPGVYNEQFF. The CDR3 DNA reads TGTGCCAGCAGCCAACCGGGGGTATACAATGAGCAGTTCTTC.

This sequence joins TRBV9 and TRBJ2-1; 14 bases align to TRBD2. The V segment lost 4 bases and the J segment 4 bases; nucleotides outside the gene matches: 7. The CDR3 has 17 amino acids. Germline V CDR1 and CDR2: SGDLS, YYNGEE. The CDR3 loop reads CASSYQGLAGEYNEQFF. For the CDR3, the DNA is TGTGCCAGCAGCTACCAGGGACTAGCGGGAGAATACAATGAGCAGTTCTTC.

The rearrangement joins TRBV7-9 to TRBJ2-7; 8 bases map to TRBD2. The CDR3 is 15 amino acids. V was pared by 4 bases and J by 2 bases, with 7 bases of the junction left unmatched. The germline CDR1 and CDR2 sequences are SEHNR and FQNEAQ (reference sequence). The CDR3 reads CASSSLLAGPYEQYF. The CDR3 coding sequence is TGTGCCAGCAGCTCCCTCCTAGCGGGCCCCTACGAGCAGTACTTC.

DNA of the CDR3: TGTGCCAGTCAGGTGAACTATGGCTACACCTTC. The encoded protein is CASQVNYGYTF. V is TRBV28 and J is TRBJ1-2; D unresolved. V was shortened by 9 bases and J by 2 bases, with 7 bases between the two germline ends. There are 11 residues in the CDR3. From germline, CDR1 is MDHEN and CDR2 SYDVKM.

The chain is built from TRBV19 and TRBJ2-5; D remains unclear. The CDR3 totals 14 residues. Looked up from germline, CDR1 is LNHDA and CDR2 is SQIVND (reference sequence). Trimming cost V 2 bases and J 0 bases, with 7 bases left between them. CDR3 DNA sequence: TGTGCCAGTAGTATATTACTGGACCAAGAGACCCAGTACTTC. The encoded protein is CASSILLDQETQYF.